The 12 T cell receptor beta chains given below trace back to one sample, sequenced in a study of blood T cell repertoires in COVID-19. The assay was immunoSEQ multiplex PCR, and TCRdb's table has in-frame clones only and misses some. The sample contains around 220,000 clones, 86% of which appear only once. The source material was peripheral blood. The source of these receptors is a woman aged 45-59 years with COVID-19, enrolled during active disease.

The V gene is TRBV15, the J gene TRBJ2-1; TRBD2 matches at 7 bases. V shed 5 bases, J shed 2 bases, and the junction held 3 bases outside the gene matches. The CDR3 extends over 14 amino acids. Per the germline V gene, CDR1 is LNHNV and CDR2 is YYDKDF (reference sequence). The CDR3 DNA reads TGTGCCACCAGCCCCCGGGGGGCCTACAATGAGCAGTTCTTC. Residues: CATSPRGAYNEQFF.

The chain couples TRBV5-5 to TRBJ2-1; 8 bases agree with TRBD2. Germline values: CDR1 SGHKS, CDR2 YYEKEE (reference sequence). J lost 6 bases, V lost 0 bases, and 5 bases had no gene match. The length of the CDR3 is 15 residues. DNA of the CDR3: TGTGCCAGCAGCTTGGTCGGGGGGGCCCCCAATGAGCAGTTCTTC. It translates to CASSLVGGAPNEQFF. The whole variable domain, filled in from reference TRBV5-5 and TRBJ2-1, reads DAGVTQSPTHLIKTRGQQVTLRCSPISGHKSVSWYQQVLGQGPQFIFQYYEKEERGRGNFPDRFSARQFPNYSSELNVNALLLGDSALYLCASSLVGGAPNEQFFGPGTRLTVL.

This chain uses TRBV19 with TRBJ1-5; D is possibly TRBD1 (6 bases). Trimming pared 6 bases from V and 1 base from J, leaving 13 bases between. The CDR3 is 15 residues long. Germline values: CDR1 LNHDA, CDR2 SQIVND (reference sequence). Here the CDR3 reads CASSPWTASNQPQHF. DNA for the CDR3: TGTGCCAGTAGCCCCTGGACAGCCAGCAATCAGCCCCAGCATTTT.

DNA for the CDR3: TGCGCCAGCAGCTTAACAGGGACCACTGAAGCTTTCTTT. Translation: CASSLTGTTEAFF. V gene TRBV5-1 combines with J gene TRBJ1-1; D is perhaps TRBD1 (6 bases). V was trimmed by 2 bases and J by 4 bases, leaving 9 bases between them. CDR3 size: 13 residues. Germline lookup yields CDR1 SGHRS and CDR2 YFSETQ.

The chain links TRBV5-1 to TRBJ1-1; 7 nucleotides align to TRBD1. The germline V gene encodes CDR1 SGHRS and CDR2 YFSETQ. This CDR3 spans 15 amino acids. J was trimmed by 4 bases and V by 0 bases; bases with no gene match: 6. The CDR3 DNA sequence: TGCGCCAGCAGCTTGGCAGGGGGGTTCCCCACTGAAGCTTTCTTT. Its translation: CASSLAGGFPTEAFF.

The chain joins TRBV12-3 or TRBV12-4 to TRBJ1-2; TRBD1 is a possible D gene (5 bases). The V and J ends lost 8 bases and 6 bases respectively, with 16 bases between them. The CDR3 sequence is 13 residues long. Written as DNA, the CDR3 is TGTGCCAGCTTACTCAGGGTTCCGCATGGCTACACCTTC. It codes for CASLLRVPHGYTF.

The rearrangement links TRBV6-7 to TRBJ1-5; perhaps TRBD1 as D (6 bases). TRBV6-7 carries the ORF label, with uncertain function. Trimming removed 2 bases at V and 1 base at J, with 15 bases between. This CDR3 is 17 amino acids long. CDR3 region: CASSYVEADRSNQPQHF. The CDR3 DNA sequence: TGTGCCAGCAGTTACGTAGAGGCGGACAGAAGCAATCAGCCCCAGCATTTT.

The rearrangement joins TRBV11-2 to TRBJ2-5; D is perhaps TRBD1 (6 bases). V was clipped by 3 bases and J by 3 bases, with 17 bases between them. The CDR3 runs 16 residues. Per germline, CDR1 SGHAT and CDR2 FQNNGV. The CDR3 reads CASSLDSSLLKETQYF. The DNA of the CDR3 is TGTGCCAGCAGCTTGGACAGTTCCCTCCTAAAAGAGACCCAGTACTTC.

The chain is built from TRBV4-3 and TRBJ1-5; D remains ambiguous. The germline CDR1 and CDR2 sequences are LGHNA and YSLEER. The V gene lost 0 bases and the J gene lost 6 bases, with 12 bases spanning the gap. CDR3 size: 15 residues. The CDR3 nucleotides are TGCGCCAGCAGCCAAGATCGATCGGAGGGTCAGCCCCAGCATTTT. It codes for CASSQDRSEGQPQHF.

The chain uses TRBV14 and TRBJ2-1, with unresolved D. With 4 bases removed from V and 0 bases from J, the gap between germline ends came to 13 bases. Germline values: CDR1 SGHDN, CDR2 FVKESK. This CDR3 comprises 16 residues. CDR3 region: CASSLGLISSYNEQFF. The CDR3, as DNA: TGTGCCAGCAGCCTGGGCCTTATCAGCTCCTACAATGAGCAGTTCTTC. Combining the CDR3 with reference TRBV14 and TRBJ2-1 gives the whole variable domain EAGVTQFPSHSVIEKGQTVTLRCDPISGHDNLYWYRRVMGKEIKFLLHFVKESKQDESGMPNNRFLAERTGGTYSTLKVQPAELEDSGVYFCASSLGLISSYNEQFFGPGTRLTVL.

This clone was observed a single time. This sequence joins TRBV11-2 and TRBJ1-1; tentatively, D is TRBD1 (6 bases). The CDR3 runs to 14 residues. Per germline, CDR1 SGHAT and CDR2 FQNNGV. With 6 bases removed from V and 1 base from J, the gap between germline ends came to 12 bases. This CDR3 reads CASSRPTGNTEAFF. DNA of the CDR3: TGTGCCAGCAGTCGCCCGACAGGGAACACTGAAGCTTTCTTT. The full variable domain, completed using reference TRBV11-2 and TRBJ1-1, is EAGVAQSPRYKIIEKRQSVAFWCNPISGHATLYWYQQILGQGPKLLIQFQNNGVVDDSQLPKDRFSAERLKGVDSTLKIQPAKLEDSAVYLCASSRPTGNTEAFFGQGTRLTVV.

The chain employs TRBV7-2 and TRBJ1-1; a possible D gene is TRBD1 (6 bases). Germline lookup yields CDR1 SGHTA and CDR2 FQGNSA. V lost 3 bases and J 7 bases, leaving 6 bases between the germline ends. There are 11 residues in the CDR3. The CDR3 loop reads CASSFRGEAFF. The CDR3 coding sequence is TGTGCCAGCAGCTTCAGGGGTGAAGCTTTCTTT.